The rows below give T cell receptor beta chains drawn from one sample of a study of human thymus T cells. Assay used: immunoSEQ multiplex PCR; TCRdb lists only in-frame clones, some missing. The repertoire holds some 130,000 clones, with about 93% as singletons. The material sequenced was thymus tissue. The source of these receptors is a boy younger than two with a congenital heart defect but otherwise immunologically healthy. CDR3s include the opening cysteine and the closing phenylalanine or tryptophan.

>TRBV27|TRBJ2-3
CASRSGGGPDTQYF
>TRBV28|TRBJ2-3
CASKYGGRTDTQYF
>TRBV19|TRBJ1-2
CASSIDVNRDDYGYTF
>TRBV4-3|TRBJ2-1
CASSHKSGGAYNEQFF
>TRBV6-1|TRBJ2-1
CASNTGSSYNEQFF
>TRBV15|TRBJ1-1
CATSRDRAEAFF
>TRBV28|TRBJ2-7
CASSYNSATYEQYF
>TRBV14|TRBJ2-2
CASSPRQVSTGELFF
>TRBV27|TRBJ1-6
CASRMRKGIYNSPLHF
>TRBV5-6|TRBJ1-2
CASQGLDGYTF
>TRBV6-6|TRBJ2-3
CASSQDGAPGTDTQYF
>TRBV19|TRBJ1-1
CASGTGVGISDTEAFF
>TRBV6-5|TRBJ2-7
CASKGISYEQYF
>TRBV4-1|TRBJ2-1
CASSPREDNEQFF
>TRBV28|TRBJ1-2
CASSGTGGVYGYTF
>TRBV14|TRBJ1-3
CASSQDGARSGNTIYF
>TRBV4-1|TRBJ2-7
CASSQRTTGGYEQYF
>TRBV5-4|TRBJ1-2
CASSLEQGNYGYTF
>TRBV4-3|TRBJ2-7
CASSQDQGNLGEQYF
>TRBV13|TRBJ2-7
CASSWTRGTGLGEQYF
>TRBV2|TRBJ1-2
CASSEGTAPNYGYTF
>TRBV4-1|TRBJ2-7
CASSQDSGTEEQYF
>TRBV20-1|TRBJ2-7
CSAPGGEGQYF
>TRBV7-6|TRBJ2-1
CASSSRGVGNEQFF
>TRBV28|TRBJ2-5
CASRPGTSGGQETQYF
>TRBV19|TRBJ2-5
CASSWNTGQGGETQYF
>TRBV5-1|TRBJ1-2
CASSLGTDAYGYTF
>TRBV2|TRBJ1-2
CASSDGTARYTF
>TRBV19|TRBJ2-5
CASSIDLRETQYF
>TRBV5-4|TRBJ1-2
CASSLKGGEGNYGYTF
>TRBV13|TRBJ1-6
CASSLVGRASSPLHF
>TRBV27|TRBJ2-1
CASSLQALAGSQGQFF
>TRBV4-1|TRBJ2-3
CASSERRTHTDTQYF
>TRBV12-2|TRBJ1-4
CASRLPDRDRVIELFF
>TRBV6-6|TRBJ2-3
CASSYSAGSSDTQYF
>TRBV11-2|TRBJ1-2
CASSSTGRPRGYTF
>TRBV10-3|TRBJ1-2
CAISNGQGASGYTF
>TRBV28|TRBJ2-6
CAVTGGGSGANVLTF
>TRBV28|TRBJ2-7
CASQSRDEQYF
>TRBV5-6|TRBJ1-2
CASSCGQPSYGYTF
>TRBV5-6|TRBJ2-1
CASSALAGGYNEQFF
>TRBV12-2|TRBJ1-2
CASRLWLPTPLANYGYTF
>TRBV15|TRBJ2-6
CATSRDLTGANVLTF
>TRBV27|TRBJ1-2
CASSLFAGTRQDYGYTF
>TRBV29-1|TRBJ1-2
CSVGQGGLRGYTF
>TRBV5-1|TRBJ1-2
CASSLRERTANYGYTF
>TRBV4-3|TRBJ2-5
CASSQVLLPGTGAQTQYF
>TRBV4-1|TRBJ2-7
CASSQDNLHEQYF
>TRBV27|TRBJ2-2
CASSFRGLAGGVTGELFF
>TRBV2|TRBJ2-5
CASSEDFRGQETQYF
>TRBV5-1|TRBJ2-5
CASSGGEQETQYF
>TRBV28|TRBJ1-6
CASHGQGSSPLHF
>TRBV6-5|TRBJ2-7
CASRPQGGCEQYF
>TRBV6-5|TRBJ2-2
CASSYTYTGELFF
>TRBV5-1|TRBJ2-7
CASSLGEGALYEQYF
>TRBV19|TRBJ1-5
CASSVTRLPNQPQHF
>TRBV4-1|TRBJ2-1
CASSQEPPSSGGAGEQFF